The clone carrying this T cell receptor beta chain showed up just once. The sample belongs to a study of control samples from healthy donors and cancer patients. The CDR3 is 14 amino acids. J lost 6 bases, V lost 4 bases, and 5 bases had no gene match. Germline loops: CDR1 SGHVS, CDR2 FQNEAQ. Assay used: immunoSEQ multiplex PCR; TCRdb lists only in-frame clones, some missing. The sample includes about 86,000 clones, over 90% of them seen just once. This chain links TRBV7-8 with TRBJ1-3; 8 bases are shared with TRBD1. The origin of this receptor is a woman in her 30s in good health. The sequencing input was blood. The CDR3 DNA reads TGTGCCAGCAGCTCCTCAGGGGGCGAAAACACCATATATTTT. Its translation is CASSSSGGENTIYF. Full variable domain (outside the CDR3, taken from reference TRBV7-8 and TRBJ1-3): GAGVSQSPRYKVAKRGQDVALRCDPISGHVSLFWYQQALGQGPEFLTYFQNEAQLDKSGLPSDRFFAERPEGSVSTLKIQRTQQEDSAVYLCASSSSGGENTIYFGEGSWLTVV.